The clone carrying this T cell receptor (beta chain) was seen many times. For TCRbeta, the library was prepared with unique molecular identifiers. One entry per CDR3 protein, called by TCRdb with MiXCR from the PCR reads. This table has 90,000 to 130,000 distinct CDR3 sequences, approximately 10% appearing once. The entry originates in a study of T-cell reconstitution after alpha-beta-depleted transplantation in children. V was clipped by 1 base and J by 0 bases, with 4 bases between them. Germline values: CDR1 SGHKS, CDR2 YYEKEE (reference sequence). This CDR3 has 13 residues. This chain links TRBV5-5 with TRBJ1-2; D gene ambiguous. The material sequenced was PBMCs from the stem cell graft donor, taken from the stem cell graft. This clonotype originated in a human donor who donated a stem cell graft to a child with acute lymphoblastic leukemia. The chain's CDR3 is CASSLNTNYGYTF. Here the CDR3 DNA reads TGTGCCAGCAGCTTGAACACTAACTATGGCTACACCTTC.